This T cell receptor beta chain was sequenced during a study of spatial heterogeneity in lung cancer. Findings and limits, study-wide: Higher tumor mutation counts went along with higher counts of expanded intratumoral alpha and beta TCRs.

MiXCR, applied by TCRdb to the 5' RACE reads, yields one record per CDR3 protein. The sample shows approximately 20,000 distinct CDR3 sequences, roughly 7% of them seen only once. The time point is: sample taken at primary tumor resection. A remark on this clonotype: Antigen: not known.

This TCR came from a female donor with early-stage non-small cell lung cancer. This specimen consisted of lung tumor tissue, obtained at surgery.

CDR3 protein: CASSVWEQGYTEAFF. The DNA of the CDR3 is TGTGCCAGCAGTGTGTGGGAACAGGGGTACACTGAAGCTTTCTTT. The V and J genes are TRBV6-1 and TRBJ1-1, with TRBD1 matching over 7 bases. The germline gives CDR1 MNHNS, CDR2 SASEGT. CDR3 size: 15 residues. Trimming cost V 4 bases and J 3 bases; bases outside gene matches: 8.